One sample yielded the 5 T cell receptor beta chains listed below, sequenced in a study of beta chain features in type 1 diabetes. As every portion of the isolated RNA was reverse transcribed, the sequencing read expressed TCRB transcripts. Libraries were prepared by immunoSEQ multiplex PCR; TCRdb keeps only in-frame clonotypes and omits some of them. Seen here are 310,000 or so clones, 9.5% to 11% observed once, and the top ten hold over 0.015%. Specimen: naive CD4+ T cells from blood. These TCRs come from a young woman in good health.

Concerning this clone itself: The same CDR3 arises from other DNA sequences in this sample as well. The chain links TRBV28 to TRBJ2-2; D perhaps matches TRBD2 (5 bases). V was cut by 3 bases and J by 5 bases, with 7 bases left in between. In germline, CDR1 is MDHEN, CDR2 SYDVKM. The CDR3 spans 13 residues. The CDR3 region is CASSFPGTGELFF. CDR3 DNA sequence: TGTGCCAGCAGTTTTCCGGGGACCGGGGAGCTGTTTTTT.

This clone has more than one count but fewer than ten. The chain joins TRBV4-2 to TRBJ2-7; tentatively, D is TRBD2 (6 bases). Trimming pared 0 bases from V and 13 bases from J, leaving 16 bases between. The CDR3 extends over 13 amino acids. Germline CDR1 LGHNA, CDR2 YNFKEQ. The CDR3 loop reads CASSQEFRETTYF. DNA of the CDR3: TGTGCCAGCAGCCAAGAATTCCGGGAGACTACTTACTTC.

The chain combines TRBV18 with TRBJ1-4, with 7 nucleotides matching TRBD1. The CDR3 consists of 13 residues. Trimming took 4 bases from V and 8 from J; bases not matched to a gene: 4. Per germline, CDR1 KGHSH and CDR2 LQKENI. The CDR3 DNA is TGTGCCAGCTCACTCGACAGGGTAGAAAAACTGTTTTTT. Translation: CASSLDRVEKLFF. Full variable domain (outside the CDR3, taken from reference TRBV18 and TRBJ1-4): NAGVMQNPRHLVRRRGQEARLRCSPMKGHSHVYWYRQLPEEGLKFMVYLQKENIIDESGMPKERFSAEFPKEGPSILRIQQVVRGDSAAYFCASSLDRVEKLFFGSGTQLSVL.

This clone was observed a few times. The chain employs TRBV11-2 and TRBJ2-4, with TRBD2 matching 13 bases. Looked up from germline, CDR1 is SGHAT and CDR2 is FQNNGV. The V gene end was trimmed by 5 bases and the J gene end by 0 bases; junction bases not matched to a gene: 10. This CDR3 contains 19 residues. Here the CDR3 reads CASSPSGTSGIIAKNIQYF. The CDR3 DNA reads TGTGCCAGCAGCCCTTCCGGGACTAGCGGGATTATAGCCAAAAACATTCAGTACTTC. The full variable domain, completed using reference TRBV11-2 and TRBJ2-4, is EAGVAQSPRYKIIEKRQSVAFWCNPISGHATLYWYQQILGQGPKLLIQFQNNGVVDDSQLPKDRFSAERLKGVDSTLKIQPAKLEDSAVYLCASSPSGTSGIIAKNIQYFGAGTRLSVL.

This clone has only a few counts. CDR3 region: CASSYQGKVGELFF. In DNA form, the CDR3 reads TGTGCCAGCAGTTATCAGGGGAAGGTCGGGGAGCTGTTTTTT. V usage is TRBV28 and J usage is TRBJ2-2; weak D call: TRBD1 (6 bases). The germline gives CDR1 MDHEN, CDR2 SYDVKM. Trimming removed 4 bases at V and 7 bases at J, with 13 bases between. The CDR3 extends over 14 amino acids.